The text below deals with one T cell receptor (beta chain). Its antigen is unidentified. The V gene lost 1 base and the J gene lost 12 bases, with 9 bases spanning the gap. The germline CDR1 and CDR2 sequences are KGHDR and SFDVKD. This CDR3 spans 12 amino acids. The source of the sample is a study of T cell repertoires in cytomegalovirus infection. For the study at large: From public TCR beta signatures came an indication of both CMV infection and matching HLA type.

Study-wide findings and caveats: There were carriers of CMV plus the relevant HLA, and cumulative public TCR beta family frequency identified them. Dominating the ex vivo response were TCR beta clonotypes that were CMV-specific and HLA-C-restricted.

TCRdb processed the reads anew with MiXCR; each CDR3 protein has one entry. The data show around 450,000 distinct CDR3 sequences, 11% seen once. Sequenced material: PBMCs. This sequence joins TRBV24-1 and TRBJ2-1; D is possibly TRBD2 (5 bases). This clonotype was obtained from a human donor in good health (CMV status not recorded). Some clones in this sample may be carry-over from other donors' samples. CDR3: CATSDFSGRQFF. The DNA of the CDR3 is TGTGCCACCAGTGATTTTTCGGGGAGGCAGTTCTTC.